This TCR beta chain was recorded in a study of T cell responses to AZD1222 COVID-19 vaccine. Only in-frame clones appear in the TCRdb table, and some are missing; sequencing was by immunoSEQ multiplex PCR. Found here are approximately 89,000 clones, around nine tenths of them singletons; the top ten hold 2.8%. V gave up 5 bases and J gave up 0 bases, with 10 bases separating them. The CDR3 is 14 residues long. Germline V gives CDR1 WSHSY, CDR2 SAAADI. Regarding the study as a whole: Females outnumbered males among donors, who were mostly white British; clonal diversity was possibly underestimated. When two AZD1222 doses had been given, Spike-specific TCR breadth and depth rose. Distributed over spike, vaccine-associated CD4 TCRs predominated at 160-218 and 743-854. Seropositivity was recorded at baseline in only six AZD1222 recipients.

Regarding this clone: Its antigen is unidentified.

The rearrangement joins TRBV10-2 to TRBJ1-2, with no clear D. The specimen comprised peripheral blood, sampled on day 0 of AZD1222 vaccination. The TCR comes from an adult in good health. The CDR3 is CASSNTHANYGYTF. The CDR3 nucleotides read TGCGCCAGCAGTAACACGCATGCTAACTATGGCTACACCTTC.